This TCR beta chain was sequenced for a study of blood T cells in healthy people across ages. The ends were cut back, 2 bases at V and 4 bases at J, with 22 bases in the middle. Germline V gene data show CDR1 as LNHNV and CDR2 as YYDKDF (reference sequence). The CDR3 is made up of 18 amino acids. This clonotype came up a few times. Using a J-beta primer mix together with a sample-barcoded 5' primer, a second PCR was run for about 6 to 12 cycles. Via MiXCR, TCRdb re-called the 5' RACE reads, giving one row per CDR3 protein. The profile shows some 1.5 million distinct CDR3 sequences, under 30% of them singletons.

Sequencing was carried out using blood. This chain uses TRBV15 with TRBJ2-3; D ambiguous. This clonotype was sampled from a woman in her twenties or thirties in good health. DNA of the CDR3: TGTGCCACCAGCAGAAAATGGACCCCCCAGGATCCGGCAGATACGCAGTATTTT. This encodes CATSRKWTPQDPADTQYF.